This T cell receptor (beta chain) was identified in a study of T cells in localized non-small cell lung cancer. Study conclusions and caveats: Investigators sequenced only a single tumor region, leaving heterogeneity possible.

Sequenced by immunoSEQ multiplex PCR; TCRdb stores in-frame clones only, minus some. Seen here are nearly 40,000 clones, more than 85% observed once, and the top ten hold 3.5%. In regard to this clone: Its antigen is not known.

CDR1 is MNHEY, CDR2 SMNVEV, per germline (reference sequence). The CDR3 is made up of 13 amino acids. Trimming cost V 10 bases and J 4 bases, with 15 bases left between them. Source: peripheral blood, taken before any cancer treatment. This receptor was obtained from a man between 18 and 55 years old with stage I lung adenocarcinoma. The chain carries TRBV27 and TRBJ2-3; D is perhaps TRBD1 or TRBD2 (6 bases each). CDR3 sequence (DNA): TGTGCCACCAGGGGAGGTTGGGCAGATACGCAGTATTTT. Protein product: CATRGGWADTQYF.